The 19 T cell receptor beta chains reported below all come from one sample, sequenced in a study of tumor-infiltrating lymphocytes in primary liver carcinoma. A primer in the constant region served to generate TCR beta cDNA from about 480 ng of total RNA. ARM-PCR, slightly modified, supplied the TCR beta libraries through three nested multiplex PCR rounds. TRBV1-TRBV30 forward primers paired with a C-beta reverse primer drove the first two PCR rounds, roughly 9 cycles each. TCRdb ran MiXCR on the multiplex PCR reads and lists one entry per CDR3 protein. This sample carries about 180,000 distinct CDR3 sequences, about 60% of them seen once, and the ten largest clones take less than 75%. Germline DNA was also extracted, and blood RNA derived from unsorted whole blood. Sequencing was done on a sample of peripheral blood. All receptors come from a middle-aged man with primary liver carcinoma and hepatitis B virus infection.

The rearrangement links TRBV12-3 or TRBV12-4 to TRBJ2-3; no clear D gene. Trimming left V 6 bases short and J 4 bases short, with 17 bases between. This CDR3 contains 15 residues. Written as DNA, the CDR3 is TGTGCCAGCAGCCAAGGCTTCCCTGGGCCAGATACGCAGTATTTT. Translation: CASSQGFPGPDTQYF.

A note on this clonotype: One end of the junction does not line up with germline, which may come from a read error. The CDR3 protein is CAGSTDRGRAFF. The CDR3 DNA reads as TGTGCCGGCAGCACCGACAGGGGACGCGCTTTCTTT. V is TRBV6-5 and J is TRBJ1-1; 8 nucleotides agree with TRBD1. This CDR3 region has 12 residues. Germline V gene lookup returns CDR1 MNHEY and CDR2 SVGAGI.

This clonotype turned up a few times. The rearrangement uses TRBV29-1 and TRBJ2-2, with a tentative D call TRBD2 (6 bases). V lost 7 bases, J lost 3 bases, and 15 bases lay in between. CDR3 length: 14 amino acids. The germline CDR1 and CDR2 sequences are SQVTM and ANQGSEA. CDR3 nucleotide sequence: TGCAGCGCCCAGCGCAGGGAGGACACCGGGGAGCTGTTTTTT. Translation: CSAQRREDTGELFF.

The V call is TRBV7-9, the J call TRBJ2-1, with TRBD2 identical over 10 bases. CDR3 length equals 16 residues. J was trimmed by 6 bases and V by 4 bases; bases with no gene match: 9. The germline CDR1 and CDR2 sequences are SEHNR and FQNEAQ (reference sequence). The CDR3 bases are TGTGCCAGCAGCTCTTCGGCTAGCGGGAGTCCCAATGAGCAGTTCTTC. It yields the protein CASSSSASGSPNEQFF.

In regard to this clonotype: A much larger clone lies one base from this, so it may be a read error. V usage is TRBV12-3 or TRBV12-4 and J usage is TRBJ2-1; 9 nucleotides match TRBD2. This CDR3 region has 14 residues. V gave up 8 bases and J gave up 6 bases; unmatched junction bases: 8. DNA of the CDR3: TGTGCCAGCCGCGGACTAGCGCGTCCCAATGAGCAGTTCTTC. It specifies CASRGLARPNEQFF.

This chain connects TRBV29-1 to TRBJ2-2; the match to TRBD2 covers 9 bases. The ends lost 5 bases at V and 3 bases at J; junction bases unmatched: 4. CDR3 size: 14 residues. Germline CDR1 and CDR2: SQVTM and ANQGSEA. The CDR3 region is CSVLTSGHTGELFF. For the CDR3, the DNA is TGCAGCGTTTTGACTAGCGGCCACACCGGGGAGCTGTTTTTT.

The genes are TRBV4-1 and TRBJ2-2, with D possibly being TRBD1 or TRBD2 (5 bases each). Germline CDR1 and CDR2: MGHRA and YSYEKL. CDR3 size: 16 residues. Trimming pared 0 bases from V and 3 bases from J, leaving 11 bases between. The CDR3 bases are TGCGCCAGCAGCCAAGATCGTCGAGGGGACACCGGGGAGCTGTTTTTT. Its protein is CASSQDRRGDTGELFF.

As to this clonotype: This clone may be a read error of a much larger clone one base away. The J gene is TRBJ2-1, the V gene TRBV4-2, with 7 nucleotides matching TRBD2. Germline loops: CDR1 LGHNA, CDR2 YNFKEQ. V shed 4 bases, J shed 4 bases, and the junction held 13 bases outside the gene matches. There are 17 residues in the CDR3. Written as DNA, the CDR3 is TGTGCCAGCAGCCTGAGCGCTACTGGCGGGGGTTACAATGAGCAGTTCTTC. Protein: CASSLSATGGGYNEQFF.

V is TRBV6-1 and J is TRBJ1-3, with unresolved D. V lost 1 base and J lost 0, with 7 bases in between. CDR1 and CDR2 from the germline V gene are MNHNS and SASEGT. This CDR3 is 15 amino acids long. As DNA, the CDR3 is TGTGCCAGCAGTGAAGTCCGGGGCTCTGGAAACACCATATATTTT. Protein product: CASSEVRGSGNTIYF.

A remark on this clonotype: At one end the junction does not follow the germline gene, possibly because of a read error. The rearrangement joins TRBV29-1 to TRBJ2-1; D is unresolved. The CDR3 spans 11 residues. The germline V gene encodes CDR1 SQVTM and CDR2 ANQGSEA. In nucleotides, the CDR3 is TGCAGCGTTGCGAGATACAGTGAGCAGTTTTTC. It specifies CSVARYSEQFF.

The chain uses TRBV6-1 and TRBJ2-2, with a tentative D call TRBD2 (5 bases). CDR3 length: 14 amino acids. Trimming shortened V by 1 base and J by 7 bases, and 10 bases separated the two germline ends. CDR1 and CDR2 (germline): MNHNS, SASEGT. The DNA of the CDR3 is TGTGCCAGCAGTGAAGGAGGGCCGGACGGGGAGCTGTTTTTT. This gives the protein CASSEGGPDGELFF.

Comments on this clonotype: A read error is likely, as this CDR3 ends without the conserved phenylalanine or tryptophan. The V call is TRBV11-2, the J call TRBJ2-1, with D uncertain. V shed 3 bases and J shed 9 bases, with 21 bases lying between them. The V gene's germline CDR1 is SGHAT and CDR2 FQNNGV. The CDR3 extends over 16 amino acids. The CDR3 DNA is TGTGCCAGCAGCTTGGGTATCGGACCAGCCATAGGTGAGCAGTTCGTC. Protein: CASSLGIGPAIGEQFV.

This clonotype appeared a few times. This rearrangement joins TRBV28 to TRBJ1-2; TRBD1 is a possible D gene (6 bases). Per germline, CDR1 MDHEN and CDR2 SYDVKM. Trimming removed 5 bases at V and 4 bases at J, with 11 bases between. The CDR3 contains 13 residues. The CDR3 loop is CASSPWTVYGYTF. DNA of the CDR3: TGTGCCAGCAGTCCATGGACAGTCTATGGCTACACCTTC.

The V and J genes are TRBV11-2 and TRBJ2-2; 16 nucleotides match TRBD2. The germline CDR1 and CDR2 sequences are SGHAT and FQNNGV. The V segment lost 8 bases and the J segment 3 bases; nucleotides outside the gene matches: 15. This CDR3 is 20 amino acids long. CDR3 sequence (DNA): TGTGCCAGCGGCTCGCTGCCGGGACTAGCGGGAGGGCAAGACACCGGGGAGCTGTTTTTT. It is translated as CASGSLPGLAGGQDTGELFF.

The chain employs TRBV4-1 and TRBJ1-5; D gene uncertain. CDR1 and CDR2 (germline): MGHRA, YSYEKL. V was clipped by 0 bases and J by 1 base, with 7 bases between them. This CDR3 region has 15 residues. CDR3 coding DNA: TGCGCCAGCAGCCAAGATCCTCGGAGCAATCAGCCCCAGCATTTT. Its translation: CASSQDPRSNQPQHF.

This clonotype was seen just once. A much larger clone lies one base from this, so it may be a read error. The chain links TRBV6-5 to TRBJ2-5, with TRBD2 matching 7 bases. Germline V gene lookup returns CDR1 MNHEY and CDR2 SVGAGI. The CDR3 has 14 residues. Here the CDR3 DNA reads TGTGCCAGCAGTAGGACTAGACTCCAAGAGGCCCAGTACTTC. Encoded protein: CASSRTRLQEAQYF.

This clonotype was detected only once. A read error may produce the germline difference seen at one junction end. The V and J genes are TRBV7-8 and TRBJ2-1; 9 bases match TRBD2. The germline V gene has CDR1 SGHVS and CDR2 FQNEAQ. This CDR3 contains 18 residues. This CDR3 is CASSLVISGGTSYNEQFF. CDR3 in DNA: TGCGCCAGCAGCTTAGTAATTAGCGGGGGAACCTCCTACAATGAGCAGTTCTTC.

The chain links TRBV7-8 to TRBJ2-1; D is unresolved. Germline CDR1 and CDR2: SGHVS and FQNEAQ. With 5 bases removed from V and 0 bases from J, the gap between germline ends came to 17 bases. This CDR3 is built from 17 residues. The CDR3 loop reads CASSTLSGASSYNEQFF. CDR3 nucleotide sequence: TGTGCCAGCAGCACTCTTTCGGGCGCCAGCTCCTACAATGAGCAGTTCTTC.

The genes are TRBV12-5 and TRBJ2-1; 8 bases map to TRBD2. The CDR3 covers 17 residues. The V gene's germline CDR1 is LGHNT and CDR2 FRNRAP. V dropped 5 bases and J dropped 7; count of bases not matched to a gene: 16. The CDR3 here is CASGPGLAGLSGNEQFF. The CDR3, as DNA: TGTGCTAGTGGTCCCGGGCTAGCGGGCCTTTCCGGGAATGAGCAGTTCTTC.